These 16 T cell receptor beta chains came from one sample sequenced in a study of blood T cell repertoires in COVID-19. TCRdb keeps only in-frame clones here, not all; method: immunoSEQ multiplex PCR. Of roughly 200,000 clones in the sample, 86% were seen once. Material: PBMCs or T cells enriched from blood (not recorded which). The receptors were gathered from a woman in her 50s in a cohort exposed to, infected with or recovered from COVID-19 (not recorded which).

The V gene is TRBV11-2, the J gene TRBJ2-1; tentatively, D is TRBD1 (5 bases). Trimming removed 3 bases at V and 0 bases at J, with 12 bases between. The CDR3 spans 16 residues. Looked up from germline, CDR1 is SGHAT and CDR2 is FQNNGV. As DNA, the CDR3 is TGTGCCAGCAGCTTCTTGGGGCCCGGCTCCTACAATGAGCAGTTCTTC. Translation gives CASSFLGPGSYNEQFF.

A single count supports this clone. The V call is TRBV5-8, the J call TRBJ2-7, with 9 bases fitting TRBD1. Germline V CDR1 and CDR2: SGHTS, YDEGEE. This CDR3 is 14 amino acids long. J lost 0 bases, V lost 3 bases, and 1 base had no gene match. For the CDR3, the DNA is TGTGCCAGCAGCTCGGGACAGGGCTCCTACGAGCAGTACTTC. Translated, it gives CASSSGQGSYEQYF.

This chain uses TRBV6-1 with TRBJ2-2, with D maybe TRBD1 (6 bases). V was cut by 3 bases and J by 6 bases, with 8 bases left in between. The CDR3 covers 13 residues. CDR1 is MNHNS, CDR2 SASEGT, per germline. The CDR3 DNA reads as TGTGCCAGCAGTGACAGGGGCGCCGGGGAGCTGTTTTTT. This gives the protein CASSDRGAGELFF.

The rearrangement uses TRBV11-1 and TRBJ1-1; tentative D call: TRBD1 (6 bases). This CDR3 is 14 amino acids long. Per the germline V gene, CDR1 is SGHAT and CDR2 is FQDESV (reference sequence). V was trimmed by 6 bases and J by 6 bases, leaving 17 bases between them. The CDR3 loop is CASSRTGWDPEAFF. CDR3 nucleotide sequence: TGTGCCAGCAGTCGTACAGGGTGGGACCCTGAAGCTTTCTTT.

The chain joins TRBV15 to TRBJ2-5, with unresolved D. The length of the CDR3 is 12 residues. Per the germline V gene, CDR1 is LNHNV and CDR2 is YYDKDF (reference sequence). V shed 3 bases and J shed 2 bases, with 4 bases lying between them. For the CDR3, the DNA is TGTGCCACCAGCAGGTCACAAGAGACCCAGTACTTC. Protein sequence: CATSRSQETQYF.

This clone was seen a single time. The V call is TRBV4-2, the J call TRBJ2-3; 9 bases are shared with TRBD2. CDR3 length: 16 residues. CDR1 LGHNA and CDR2 YNFKEQ come from the germline V gene. With V trimmed by 2 bases and J by 2 bases, 5 bases remained unmatched. DNA for the CDR3: TGTGCCAGCAGCCAACGGGCGGGGGGGTACACAGATACGCAGTATTTT. As protein: CASSQRAGGYTDTQYF.

As concerns this clone: A much larger clonotype is one base distant, so this may be a read error. The rearrangement joins TRBV4-2 to TRBJ1-2, with 7 bases identical to TRBD1. Looked up from germline, CDR1 is LGHNA and CDR2 is YNFKEQ. J gave up 2 bases and V 4 bases, and 4 bases lay outside the gene matches. This CDR3 is built from 14 residues. The CDR3 reads CASSLRDRNYGYTF. The DNA for the CDR3 is TGTGCCAGCAGCCTCCGGGACAGAAACTATGGCTACACCTTC.

A word on this clone: Other DNA variants within this sample encode the same CDR3. The chain carries TRBV9 and TRBJ2-7; 7 bases fit TRBD1. Germline lookup yields CDR1 SGDLS and CDR2 YYNGEE. The CDR3 has 14 residues. J lost 3 bases, V lost 4 bases, and 7 bases had no gene match. The CDR3 reads CASSPRQGSYEQYF. The CDR3 DNA reads as TGTGCCAGCAGCCCACGACAGGGTAGCTACGAGCAGTACTTC. Variable domain in full (rest from reference TRBV9 and TRBJ2-7): DSGVTQTPKHLITATGQRVTLRCSPRSGDLSVYWYQQSLDQGLQFLIQYYNGEERAKGNILERFSAQQFPDLHSELNLSSLELGDSALYFCASSPRQGSYEQYFGPGTRLTVT.

This sequence joins TRBV7-2 and TRBJ2-2, with D possibly TRBD1 on 5 matching bases. V lost 1 base and J 6 bases, leaving 9 bases between the germline ends. Per germline, CDR1 SGHTA and CDR2 FQGNSA. This CDR3 region has 14 residues. In DNA, the CDR3 is TGTGCCAGCAGCTTAGTAGGGGTCGCCGGGGAGCTGTTTTTT. Translation: CASSLVGVAGELFF. The complete variable domain, with remaining parts taken from reference TRBV7-2 and TRBJ2-2, reads GAGVSQSPSNKVTEKGKDVELRCDPISGHTALYWYRQSLGQGLEFLIYFQGNSAPDKSGLPSDRFSAERTGGSVSTLTIQRTQQEDSAVYLCASSLVGVAGELFFGEGSRLTVL.

V usage is TRBV2 and J usage is TRBJ1-2; D is unclear. The germline CDR1 and CDR2 sequences are SNHLY and FYNNEI. Trimming left V 1 base short and J 4 bases short, with 13 bases between. CDR3 length: 15 amino acids. The CDR3 DNA sequence: TGTGCCAGCAGTGAAGGAGGAGGTTGGGGCTATGGCTACACCTTC. Its translation: CASSEGGGWGYGYTF.

A single count supports this clone. The chain employs TRBV4-2 and TRBJ1-3, with 8 bases identical to TRBD1. The germline CDR1 and CDR2 sequences are LGHNA and YNFKEQ. The CDR3 is made up of 13 amino acids. The junction had 1 base not matched to a gene; V was cut back by 0 bases and J by 9 bases. CDR3 DNA sequence: TGTGCCAGCAGCCAAGATGACAGGGGCACCATATATTTT. Residues: CASSQDDRGTIYF.

This rearrangement joins TRBV10-2 to TRBJ2-1, with 9 bases lining up with TRBD2. With 2 bases clipped from V and 2 bases from J, the junction kept 7 bases outside the gene matches. This CDR3 comprises 17 residues. Germline CDR1 WSHSY, CDR2 SAAADI. The chain's CDR3 is CASSEVLAGDTYNEQFF. The CDR3 nucleotides are TGCGCCAGCAGTGAGGTGTTAGCGGGGGACACCTACAATGAGCAGTTCTTC.

This chain connects TRBV3-1 (or the pseudogene TRBV3-2) to TRBJ1-2; 8 nucleotides align to TRBD1. J was trimmed by 8 bases and V by 3 bases; bases with no gene match: 8. The CDR3 covers 14 residues. The V gene's germline CDR1 is LGHDT and CDR2 YNNKEL (reference sequence). The CDR3 is CASSQVRGLWGYTF. CDR3 DNA: TGTGCCAGCAGCCAGGTCAGGGGGCTGTGGGGCTACACCTTC.

DNA for the CDR3: TGCAGCGTACGACACGGAACCTATGGCTACACCTTC. Translating gives CSVRHGTYGYTF. The gene calls are TRBV29-1 and TRBJ1-2; no reliable D call. The length of the CDR3 is 12 residues. Trimming pared 6 bases from V and 4 bases from J, leaving 12 bases between. Germline V gene lookup returns CDR1 SQVTM and CDR2 ANQGSEA.

The chain employs TRBV4-3 and TRBJ2-3; 9 nucleotides line up with TRBD2. CDR1 LGHNA and CDR2 YSLEER come from the germline V gene. With 1 base clipped from V and 0 bases from J, the junction kept 17 bases outside the gene matches. This CDR3 contains 21 residues. CDR3 DNA: TGCGCCAGCAGCCAAGCCCCGGCGGGGGGGCGCATCTCGTACAGCACAGATACGCAGTATTTT. Protein product: CASSQAPAGGRISYSTDTQYF.

This chain links TRBV7-8 with TRBJ2-1, with TRBD2 matching over 7 bases. The CDR3 has 17 amino acids. Germline V gene sequence: CDR1 SGHVS, CDR2 FQNEAQ. V lost 5 bases and J lost 3; bases outside the gene matches: 13. The DNA for the CDR3 is TGTGCCAGCAGCCCCTCCCAGCCTGCGGGGGTCTACAATGAGCAGTTCTTC. It specifies CASSPSQPAGVYNEQFF.